The present TCR beta chain was sequenced within a study of blood T cell repertoires in COVID-19. About the research overall: Samples taken during acute and convalescent COVID-19 were collected in the United States, Italy and Spain. From T cells, B-cell-depleted T cells, or PBMCs came the material, which was cDNA or gDNA.

Cohort allocation depended upon clinical history that participants reported. As originally analysed: How many nucleated cells were present was estimated from reference gene primer amplification. Clones were read by immunoSEQ multiplex PCR, and TCRdb kept only the in-frame ones, dropping some. The DNA was the basis for D and trimming; V, J and clone size are from that table. The table lists about 180,000 clones, over 75% of them singletons. Sequenced sample: PBMCs or T cells enriched from blood (not recorded which). The receptor was isolated from a woman between 45 and 65 years old who had recovered from COVID-19.

The CDR3 DNA reads as TGTGCCAGCAGCTCCCAGCGGGAGATAGCCGGGGAGCTGTTTTTT. This encodes CASSSQREIAGELFF. The chain uses TRBV7-9 and TRBJ2-2; the match to TRBD2 covers 8 bases. Germline V CDR1 and CDR2: SEHNR, FQNEAQ (reference sequence). J gave up 6 bases and V 4 bases, and 7 bases lay outside the gene matches. This CDR3 contains 15 residues.